This T cell receptor (beta chain) was profiled in a study of cytomegalovirus exposure and HLA in healthy donors. Study results and limitations: Reports indicated that the classifier achieved high specificity and sensitivity in diagnosing cytomegalovirus status.

Sequencing used immunoSEQ multiplex PCR; TCRdb keeps in-frame clones, though not all of them. Among around 100,000 clones, about 85% were seen once, and the ten largest hold 20%. It was the 120-subject validation cohort, separate from the approximately 680-subject first cohort, to which the donors belonged. Note on this clone: Its target is unknown.

The sequencing input was PBMCs. The receptor's source is a man between 18 and 29 years old in good health and CMV-seropositive.

The CDR3 is CASSSGTSGSAEQYF. As DNA, the CDR3 is TGTGCCAGCAGTTCTGGGACTAGCGGGAGCGCCGAGCAGTACTTC. V gene TRBV28 combines with J gene TRBJ2-7; 14 nucleotides align to TRBD2. The ends lost 4 bases at V and 6 bases at J; junction bases unmatched: 5. CDR3 length equals 15 residues. The germline CDR1 and CDR2 sequences are MDHEN and SYDVKM.